The 18 T cell receptor beta chains below were found in one sample sequenced in a study of shared clonotypes between healthy human individuals. Measured with immunoSEQ multiplex PCR; TCRdb has only the in-frame clones, and not every one. The sample lists more than 2 million clones, 85% to 95% occurring once. CD45RO-negative, CCR7-selected cells formed the naive CD8 fraction, which excluded terminally differentiated effector memory CD45RA+ cells. Sequenced sample: naive CD8+ T cells from PBMCs. These receptors came from a man aged 18 to 35 in good health. Some clones in this sample may be carry-over from other donors' samples.

The chain combines TRBV7-9 with TRBJ1-5; D unresolved. V was clipped by 0 bases and J by 3 bases, with 15 bases between them. Germline V gene sequence: CDR1 SEHNR, CDR2 FQNEAQ (reference sequence). The CDR3 runs to 17 residues. CDR3 loop: CASSLAPTLGYNQPQHF. In nucleotides, the CDR3 is TGTGCCAGCAGCTTAGCTCCGACACTGGGGTACAATCAGCCCCAGCATTTT.

The chain employs TRBV9 and TRBJ2-7; D gene ambiguous. Germline V CDR1 and CDR2: SGDLS, YYNGEE. Trimming removed 1 base from V and 3 bases from J, with 17 bases in between. This CDR3 is 16 amino acids long. CDR3 amino acids: CASSVNSASGVYEQYF. The CDR3, as DNA: TGTGCCAGCAGCGTAAATTCCGCTTCTGGAGTCTACGAGCAGTACTTC.

In this sample, this clone turned up a few times. CDR3 sequence reads: CASTGGPYYGYTF. The CDR3 nucleotides are TGTGCCTCAACGGGGGGACCCTACTATGGCTACACCTTC. This rearrangement joins TRBV19 to TRBJ1-2, with D possibly TRBD1 on 5 matching bases. Germline CDR1 is LNHDA and CDR2 is SQIVND (reference sequence). The CDR3 totals 13 residues. V dropped 11 bases and J dropped 3 bases, with 16 bases sitting between them.

The rearrangement links TRBV9 to TRBJ2-2; D could derive from TRBD1 or TRBD2 (6 bases each). Germline V CDR1 and CDR2: SGDLS, YYNGEE. V shed 2 bases and J shed 4 bases, with 15 bases lying between them. The CDR3 extends over 16 amino acids. CDR3 residues: CASSVKQGGGTGELFF. CDR3 in DNA: TGTGCCAGCAGCGTGAAACAGGGAGGTGGCACCGGGGAGCTGTTTTTT. Using reference TRBV9 and TRBJ2-2 for the parts outside the CDR3, the full variable domain is DSGVTQTPKHLITATGQRVTLRCSPRSGDLSVYWYQQSLDQGLQFLIQYYNGEERAKGNILERFSAQQFPDLHSELNLSSLELGDSALYFCASSVKQGGGTGELFFGEGSRLTVL.

This sequence joins TRBV30 and TRBJ1-1, with D unresolved. Germline CDR1 is GTSNPN and CDR2 is SVGIG (reference sequence). V gave up 0 bases and J gave up 4 bases, with 18 bases separating them. The CDR3 is 16 amino acids. CDR3 region: CAWSVLGEGQSTEAFF. The CDR3 DNA sequence: TGTGCCTGGAGTGTACTTGGAGAGGGCCAAAGCACTGAAGCTTTCTTT.

Only a few counts were recorded for this clone. The same CDR3 arises from other DNA sequences in this sample as well. The gene calls are TRBV9 and TRBJ2-2; D remains unclear. Germline CDR1 and CDR2: SGDLS and YYNGEE. The ends were cut back, 2 bases at V and 6 bases at J, with 5 bases in the middle. CDR3 length equals 12 residues. The CDR3 loop reads CASSVPSGELFF. For the CDR3, the DNA is TGTGCCAGCAGCGTTCCGTCCGGGGAGCTGTTTTTT.

J is TRBJ2-5 and V is TRBV4-1, with 9 positions matching TRBD1. V was clipped by 1 base and J by 5 bases; unmatched bases: 8. CDR1 and CDR2 from the germline V gene are MGHRA and YSYEKL. The length of the CDR3 is 16 residues. CDR3 region: CASSQGGTGLNETQYF. In DNA, the CDR3 is TGCGCCAGCAGCCAAGGAGGGACAGGGCTTAATGAGACCCAGTACTTC.

The chain combines TRBV19 with TRBJ2-5; D is unclear. Germline V gene data show CDR1 as LNHDA and CDR2 as SQIVND (reference sequence). Trimming took 3 bases from V and 1 from J, leaving 12 bases between them. This CDR3 is 15 amino acids long. The CDR3 DNA reads TGTGCCAGTAGTATTGGGTCAGGAACCCAAGAGACCCAGTACTTC. It codes for CASSIGSGTQETQYF.

The rearrangement joins TRBV5-4 to TRBJ2-1; D remains ambiguous. Germline V gene lookup returns CDR1 SGHNT and CDR2 YYREEE (reference sequence). The CDR3 length is 15 residues. V was cut by 3 bases and J by 0 bases, with 10 bases left in between. The CDR3 here is CASSSDLSSYNEQFF. In DNA, the CDR3 is TGTGCCAGCAGCTCTGACTTAAGCTCCTACAATGAGCAGTTCTTC.

The V and J genes are TRBV27 and TRBJ1-4, with 7 positions matching TRBD1. This CDR3 is 15 amino acids long. The germline V gene has CDR1 MNHEY and CDR2 SMNVEV (reference sequence). The V and J ends lost 6 bases and 4 bases, in that order; junction bases with no gene match: 8. The CDR3 coding sequence is TGTGCCAGCAGCCCTACAGGGGCCCGTAATGAAAAACTGTTTTTT. Translating gives CASSPTGARNEKLFF.

The rearrangement links TRBV6-1 to TRBJ1-1, with D unclear. The CDR3 contains 14 residues. Trimming cost V 4 bases and J 0 bases, with 9 bases left between them. From germline, CDR1 is MNHNS and CDR2 SASEGT. The CDR3 bases are TGTGCCAGCAGTGTTCTGGGGATGAACACTGAAGCTTTCTTT. This gives the protein CASSVLGMNTEAFF.

The chain recombines TRBV28 with TRBJ1-5; 8 nucleotides match TRBD1. The CDR3 extends over 14 amino acids. Germline lookup yields CDR1 MDHEN and CDR2 SYDVKM. V trimming: 5 bases; J trimming: 9 bases; junction bases outside the gene matches: 9. CDR3 nucleotide sequence: TGTGCCAGCAGTCCGGACAGGGTCAACGGGCCCCAGCATTTT. Translating gives CASSPDRVNGPQHF.

The chain has TRBV27 and TRBJ2-7; D could derive from TRBD1 or TRBD2 (5 bases each). Germline lookup yields CDR1 MNHEY and CDR2 SMNVEV (reference sequence). Between the trimmed V and J ends, which lost 6 bases and 5 bases, there was a span of 20 bases. The CDR3 is made up of 15 amino acids. CDR3 sequence: CASSPTGGLGDEQYF. CDR3 coding DNA: TGTGCCAGCAGCCCTACCGGTGGCCTGGGGGACGAGCAGTACTTC.

CDR3 amino acids: CASRGSGPNEQFF. The CDR3 DNA is TGTGCCAGCAGAGGAAGCGGGCCGAATGAGCAGTTCTTC. The V gene is TRBV6-5, the J gene TRBJ2-1; perhaps TRBD2 as D (6 bases). Deletions cut 6 bases from V and 7 bases from J, with 13 bases between. This CDR3 spans 13 amino acids. Germline CDR1 is MNHEY and CDR2 is SVGAGI.

The CDR3, as DNA: TGCAGCGTCATGGACAGGGAGGTTGCCTACGAGCAGTACTTC. This encodes CSVMDREVAYEQYF. V is TRBV29-1 and J is TRBJ2-7; 8 bases are a match to TRBD1. Losses at the gene ends were 6 bases for V and 2 bases for J; bases not matched to a gene: 9. This CDR3 is 14 amino acids long. Per the germline V gene, CDR1 is SQVTM and CDR2 is ANQGSEA.

The rearrangement joins TRBV6-6 to TRBJ2-1; 9 bases align to TRBD2. J was trimmed by 8 bases and V by 10 bases; bases with no gene match: 12. The CDR3 consists of 14 residues. Germline loops: CDR1 MNHNY, CDR2 SVGAGI (reference sequence). The CDR3 protein is CATTGTSPAYEQFF. The CDR3 DNA follows: TGTGCCACCACCGGGACTAGCCCAGCATATGAGCAGTTCTTC.

The chain combines TRBV9 with TRBJ2-1, with D possibly matching TRBD1 (6 bases). This CDR3 is 16 amino acids long. V was cut by 6 bases and J by 4 bases, with 20 bases left in between. CDR1 SGDLS and CDR2 YYNGEE come from the germline V gene. In nucleotides, the CDR3 is TGTGCCAGCAACCCCTTTAGGGGGAGTGTGTACAATGAGCAGTTCTTC. Translation gives CASNPFRGSVYNEQFF.

The chain recombines TRBV11-1 with TRBJ2-1; 11 bases align to TRBD2. Looked up from germline, CDR1 is SGHAT and CDR2 is FQDESV (reference sequence). This CDR3 spans 15 amino acids. J gave up 7 bases and V 5 bases, and 7 bases lay outside the gene matches. The CDR3 DNA is TGTGCCAGCAGCCCGACTAGCGGGGAGGCAAATGAGCAGTTCTTC. Its translation: CASSPTSGEANEQFF. The full variable domain, its missing parts supplied by reference TRBV11-1 and TRBJ2-1, is EAEVAQSPRYKITEKSQAVAFWCDPISGHATLYWYRQILGQGPELLVQFQDESVVDDSQLPKDRFSAERLKGVDSTLKIQPAELGDSAMYLCASSPTSGEANEQFFGPGTRLTVL.